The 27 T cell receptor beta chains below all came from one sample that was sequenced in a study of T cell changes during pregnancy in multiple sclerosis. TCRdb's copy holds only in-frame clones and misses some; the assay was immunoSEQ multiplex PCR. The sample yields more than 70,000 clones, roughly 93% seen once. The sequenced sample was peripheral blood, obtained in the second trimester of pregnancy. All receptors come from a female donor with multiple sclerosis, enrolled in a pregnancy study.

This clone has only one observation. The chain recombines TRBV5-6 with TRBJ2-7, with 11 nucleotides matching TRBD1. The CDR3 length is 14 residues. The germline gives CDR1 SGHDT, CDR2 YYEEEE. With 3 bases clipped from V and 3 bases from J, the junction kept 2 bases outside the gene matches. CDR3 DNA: TGTGCCAGCAGCTGGGACAGGGGGAACTACGAGCAGTACTTC. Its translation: CASSWDRGNYEQYF.

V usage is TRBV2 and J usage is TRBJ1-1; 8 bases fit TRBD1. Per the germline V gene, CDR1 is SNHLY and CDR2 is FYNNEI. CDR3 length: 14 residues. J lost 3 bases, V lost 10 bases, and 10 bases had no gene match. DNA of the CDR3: TGTGCCACTACGCGACAGACAGGGGACACTGAAGCTTTCTTT. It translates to CATTRQTGDTEAFF.

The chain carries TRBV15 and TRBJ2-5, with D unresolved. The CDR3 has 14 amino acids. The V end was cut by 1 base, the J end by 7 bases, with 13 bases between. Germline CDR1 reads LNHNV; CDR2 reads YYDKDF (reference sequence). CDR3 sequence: CATSRGGEMVTQYF. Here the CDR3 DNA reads TGTGCCACCAGCAGAGGAGGCGAGATGGTGACCCAGTACTTC.

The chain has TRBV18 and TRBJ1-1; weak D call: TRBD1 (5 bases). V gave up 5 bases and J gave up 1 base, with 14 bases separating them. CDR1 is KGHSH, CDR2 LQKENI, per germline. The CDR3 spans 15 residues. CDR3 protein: CASSETAKANTEAFF. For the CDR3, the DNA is TGTGCCAGCTCAGAGACAGCTAAAGCGAACACTGAAGCTTTCTTT.

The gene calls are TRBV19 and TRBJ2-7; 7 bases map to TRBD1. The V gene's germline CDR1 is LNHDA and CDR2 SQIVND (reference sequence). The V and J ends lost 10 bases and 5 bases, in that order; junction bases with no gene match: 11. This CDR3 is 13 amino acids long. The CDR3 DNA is TGTGCCACTTCGACAGGGTCAGCCGACGAGCAGTACTTC. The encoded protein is CATSTGSADEQYF.

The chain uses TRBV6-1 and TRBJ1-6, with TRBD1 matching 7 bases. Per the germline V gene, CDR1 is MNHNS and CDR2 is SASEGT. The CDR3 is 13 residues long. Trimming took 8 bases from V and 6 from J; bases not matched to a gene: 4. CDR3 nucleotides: TGTGCCAGCGCAAGGGACAGTAATTCACCCCTCCACTTT. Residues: CASARDSNSPLHF.

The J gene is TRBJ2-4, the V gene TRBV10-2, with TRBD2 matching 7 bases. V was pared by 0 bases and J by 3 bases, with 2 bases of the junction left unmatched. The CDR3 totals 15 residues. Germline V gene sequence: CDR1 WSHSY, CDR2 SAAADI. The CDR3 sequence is CASSESPGGKNIQYF. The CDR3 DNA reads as TGCGCCAGCAGTGAGTCCCCGGGGGGCAAAAACATTCAGTACTTC.

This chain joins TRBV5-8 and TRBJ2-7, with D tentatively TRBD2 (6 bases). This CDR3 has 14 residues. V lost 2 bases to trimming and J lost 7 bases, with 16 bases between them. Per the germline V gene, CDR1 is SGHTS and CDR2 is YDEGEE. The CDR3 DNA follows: TGTGCCAGCAGCTTAGGACTACCGCGGGGTGAGCAGTACTTC. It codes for CASSLGLPRGEQYF.

The CDR3 loop reads CASSLEGTGVYEQYF. CDR3 DNA sequence: TGTGCCAGCAGCTTAGAAGGGACAGGGGTATACGAGCAGTACTTC. The chain recombines TRBV7-2 with TRBJ2-7; 10 bases fit TRBD1. Germline CDR1 and CDR2: SGHTA and FQGNSA. CDR3 length equals 15 residues. V lost 1 base, J lost 4 bases, and 4 bases stayed unmatched.

This CDR3 reads CASSSAGGNTIYF. The CDR3 DNA reads TGTGCCAGCAGCTCGGCAGGCGGAAACACCATATATTTT. J is TRBJ1-3 and V is TRBV13; D is unclear. V was pared by 4 bases and J by 4 bases, with 8 bases between. Germline values: CDR1 PRHDT, CDR2 FYEKMQ (reference sequence). This CDR3 has 13 residues.

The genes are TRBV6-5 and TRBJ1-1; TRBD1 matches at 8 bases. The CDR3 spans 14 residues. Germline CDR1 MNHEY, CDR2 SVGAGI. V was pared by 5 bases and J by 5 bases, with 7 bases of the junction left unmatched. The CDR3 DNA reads TGTGCCAGCAGTCTCACAGGGGGGGAAACTGAAGCTTTCTTT. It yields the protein CASSLTGGETEAFF.

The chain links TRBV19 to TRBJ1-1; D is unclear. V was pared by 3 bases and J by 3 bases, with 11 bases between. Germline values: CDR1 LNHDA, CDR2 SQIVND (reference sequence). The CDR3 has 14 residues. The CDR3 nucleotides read TGTGCCAGTAGTATTCAGGAGGGCCACACTGAAGCTTTCTTT. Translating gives CASSIQEGHTEAFF.

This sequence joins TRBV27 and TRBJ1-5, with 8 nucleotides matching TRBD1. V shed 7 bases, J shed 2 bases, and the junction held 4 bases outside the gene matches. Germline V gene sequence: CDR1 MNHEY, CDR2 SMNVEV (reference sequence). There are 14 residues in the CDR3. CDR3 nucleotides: TGTGCCAGCACCCCGACAGGGGGCAATCAGCCCCAGCATTTT. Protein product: CASTPTGGNQPQHF.

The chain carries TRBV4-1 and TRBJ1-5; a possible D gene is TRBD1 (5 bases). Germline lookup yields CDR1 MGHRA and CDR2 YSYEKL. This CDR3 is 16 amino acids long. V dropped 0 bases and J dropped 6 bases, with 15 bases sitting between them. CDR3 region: CASSQDDLGRGQPQHF. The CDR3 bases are TGCGCCAGCAGCCAAGATGATCTAGGAAGGGGTCAGCCCCAGCATTTT.

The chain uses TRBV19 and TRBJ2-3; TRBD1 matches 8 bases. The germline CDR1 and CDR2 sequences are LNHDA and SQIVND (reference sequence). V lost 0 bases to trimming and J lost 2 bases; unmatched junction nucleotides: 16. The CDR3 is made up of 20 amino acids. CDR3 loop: CASSIDRDDSGGLLTDTQYF. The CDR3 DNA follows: TGTGCCAGTAGTATAGATAGGGATGATTCAGGGGGCCTACTCACAGATACGCAGTATTTT.

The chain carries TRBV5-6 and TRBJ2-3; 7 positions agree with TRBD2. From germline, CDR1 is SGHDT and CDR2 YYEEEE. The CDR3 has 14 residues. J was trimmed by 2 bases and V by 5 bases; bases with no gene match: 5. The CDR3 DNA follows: TGTGCCAGCAGGGCCAGCGGGGCCACAGATACGCAGTATTTT. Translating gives CASRASGATDTQYF.

This CDR3 is CASSARFDRSYTQYF. For the CDR3, the DNA is TGCGCCAGCAGCGCCCGCTTTGACCGGAGTTATACGCAGTATTTT. The chain is built from TRBV5-1 and TRBJ2-3; D unclear. This CDR3 is built from 15 residues. Trimming removed 4 bases at V and 7 bases at J, with 19 bases between. Germline V gene data show CDR1 as SGHRS and CDR2 as YFSETQ.

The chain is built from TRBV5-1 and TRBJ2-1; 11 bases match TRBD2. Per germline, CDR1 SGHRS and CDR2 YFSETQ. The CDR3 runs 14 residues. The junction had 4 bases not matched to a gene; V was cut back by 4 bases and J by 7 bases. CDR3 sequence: CASSPLAGGNEQFF. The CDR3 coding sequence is TGCGCCAGCAGCCCCCTAGCGGGGGGAAATGAGCAGTTCTTC. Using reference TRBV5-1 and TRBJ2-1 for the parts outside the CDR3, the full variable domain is KAGVTQTPRYLIKTRGQQVTLSCSPISGHRSVSWYQQTPGQGLQFLFEYFSETQRNKGNFPGRFSGRQFSNSRSEMNVSTLELGDSALYLCASSPLAGGNEQFFGPGTRLTVL.

The CDR3 sequence is CASSYSSGDSYNEQFF. The CDR3 nucleotides read TGTGCCAGCAGTTACTCTAGCGGGGACTCCTACAATGAGCAGTTCTTC. The rearrangement joins TRBV6-5 to TRBJ2-1; 8 positions agree with TRBD2. Losses at the gene ends were 0 bases for V and 0 bases for J; bases not matched to a gene: 1. The CDR3 contains 16 residues. Per germline, CDR1 MNHEY and CDR2 SVGAGI.

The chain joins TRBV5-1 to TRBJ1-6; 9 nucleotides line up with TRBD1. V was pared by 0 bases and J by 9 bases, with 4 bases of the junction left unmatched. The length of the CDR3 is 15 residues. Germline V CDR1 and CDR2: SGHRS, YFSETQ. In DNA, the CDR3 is TGCGCCAGCAGCTTGGCCGGGACAGGGCGTTCACCCCTCCACTTT. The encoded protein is CASSLAGTGRSPLHF.

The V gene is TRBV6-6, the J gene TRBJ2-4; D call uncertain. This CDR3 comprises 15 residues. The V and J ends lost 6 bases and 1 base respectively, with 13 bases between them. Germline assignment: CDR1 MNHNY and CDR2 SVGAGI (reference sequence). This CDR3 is CASSSPSVAKNIQYF. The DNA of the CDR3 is TGTGCCAGCAGCTCCCCGTCGGTGGCCAAAAACATTCAGTACTTC.

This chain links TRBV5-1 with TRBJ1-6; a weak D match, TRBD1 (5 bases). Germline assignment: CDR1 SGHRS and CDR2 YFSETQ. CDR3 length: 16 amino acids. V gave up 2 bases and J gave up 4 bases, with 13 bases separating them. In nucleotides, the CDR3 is TGCGCCAGCAGCTTAGCAGGGTTACGGTATAATTCACCCCTCCACTTT. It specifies CASSLAGLRYNSPLHF. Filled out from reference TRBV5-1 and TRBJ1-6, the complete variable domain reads KAGVTQTPRYLIKTRGQQVTLSCSPISGHRSVSWYQQTPGQGLQFLFEYFSETQRNKGNFPGRFSGRQFSNSRSEMNVSTLELGDSALYLCASSLAGLRYNSPLHFGNGTRLTVT.

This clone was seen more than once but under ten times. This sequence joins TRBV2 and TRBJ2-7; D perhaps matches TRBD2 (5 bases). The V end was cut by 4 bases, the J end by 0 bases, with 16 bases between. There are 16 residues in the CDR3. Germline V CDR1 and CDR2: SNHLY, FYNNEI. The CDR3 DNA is TGTGCCAGCAGTGGGACTGGGCGGGTATACTCCTACGAGCAGTACTTC. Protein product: CASSGTGRVYSYEQYF.

The CDR3 coding sequence is TGTGCCAGCAGGCCTTTACAGGGGGGGAATGAAAAACTGTTTTTT. Translating it yields CASRPLQGGNEKLFF. J is TRBJ1-4 and V is TRBV27, with 8 nucleotides matching TRBD1. This CDR3 region has 15 residues. V was clipped by 6 bases and J by 5 bases; unmatched bases: 8. Germline V gene data show CDR1 as MNHEY and CDR2 as SMNVEV (reference sequence).

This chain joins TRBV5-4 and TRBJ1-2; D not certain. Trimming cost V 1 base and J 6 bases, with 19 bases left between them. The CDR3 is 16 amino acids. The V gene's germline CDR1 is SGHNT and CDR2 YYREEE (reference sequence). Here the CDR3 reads CASSLLVRLRGNGYTF. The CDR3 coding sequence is TGTGCCAGCAGCTTGTTGGTGCGGTTGAGAGGGAATGGCTACACCTTC. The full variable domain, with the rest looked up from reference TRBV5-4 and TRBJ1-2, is ETGVTQSPTHLIKTRGQQVTLRCSSQSGHNTVSWYQQALGQGPQFIFQYYREEENGRGNFPPRFSGLQFPNYSSELNVNALELDDSALYLCASSLLVRLRGNGYTFGSGTRLTVV.

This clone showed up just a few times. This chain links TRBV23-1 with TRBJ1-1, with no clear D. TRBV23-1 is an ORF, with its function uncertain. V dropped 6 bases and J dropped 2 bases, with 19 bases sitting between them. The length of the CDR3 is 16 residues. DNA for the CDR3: TGCGCCAGCAGCCCCCCAGGCGGGGTAGCTAACACTGAAGCTTTCTTT. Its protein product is CASSPPGGVANTEAFF.

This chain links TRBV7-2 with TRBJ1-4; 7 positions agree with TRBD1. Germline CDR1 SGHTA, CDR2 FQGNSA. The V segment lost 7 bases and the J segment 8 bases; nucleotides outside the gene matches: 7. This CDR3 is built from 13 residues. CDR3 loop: CASNYRDSEKLFF. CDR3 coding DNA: TGTGCCAGCAATTACCGGGACAGCGAAAAACTGTTTTTT. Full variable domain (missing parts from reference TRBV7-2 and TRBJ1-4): GAGVSQSPSNKVTEKGKDVELRCDPISGHTALYWYRQSLGQGLEFLIYFQGNSAPDKSGLPSDRFSAERTGGSVSTLTIQRTQQEDSAVYLCASNYRDSEKLFFGSGTQLSVL.